This T cell receptor beta chain was sequenced in a study of blood T cell repertoires in COVID-19. Looking at the study overall: Sites in the United States, Italy and Spain provided acute and convalescent COVID-19 samples. PBMCs, B-cell-depleted T cells, or T cells were the source of the cDNA or gDNA that made up the material.

In the original workflow: Quantification of nucleated cells was approximated via reference gene primer amplification. Method: immunoSEQ multiplex PCR; TCRdb's copy keeps in-frame clones and lacks some. The DNA was the basis for D and trimming; V, J and clone size are from that table. Of over 80,000 clones in the sample, nearly 90% were seen once. Trimming cost V 6 bases and J 4 bases; bases outside gene matches: 20. CDR1 and CDR2 (germline): SEHNR, FQNEAQ (reference sequence). The CDR3 spans 18 residues. Sequencing input: peripheral blood. The clonotype comes from a man in his sixties or seventies with acute or convalescent COVID-19. The V call is TRBV7-9, the J call TRBJ2-7, with 8 bases fitting TRBD2. DNA for the CDR3: TGTGCCAGCAGTGGACTAGCCAAGAGATCGGAGGCGGGTTACGAGCAGTACTTC. As protein: CASSGLAKRSEAGYEQYF.